The 20 T cell receptor beta chains below all came from one sample that was sequenced in a study of regulatory T cells in long-lasting Graves disease. The sample's time point: newly diagnosed GD, antithyroid drugs for less than 3 months. RNA from PBMCs was the source of the TCR library. Arm-PCR of CDR3 regions and iRepertoire HTBI primers were the basis on which TCR beta libraries were built. TCRdb reprocessed the multiplex PCR reads via MiXCR and lists one record per CDR3 protein. The table shows around 420,000 distinct CDR3 sequences, with roughly 15% occurring only once. The specimen was peripheral blood mononuclear cells (PBMCs), collected at new diagnosis, from a patient treated with antithyroid drugs. The origin of the receptors is a female donor with Graves disease.

This chain connects TRBV6-4 to TRBJ2-3; 12 nucleotides line up with TRBD2. The CDR3 consists of 18 residues. V was clipped by 5 bases and J by 3 bases; unmatched bases: 12. Germline V lookup: CDR1 MRHNA, CDR2 SNTAGT. CDR3 coding DNA: TGTGCCAGCAGTAAAAAGAGTACCGGGACTAGCGGGACAGATACGCAGTATTTT. The encoded protein is CASSKKSTGTSGTDTQYF.

This clonotype was observed at least ten times. The genes are TRBV12-3 or TRBV12-4 and TRBJ2-7; D may be TRBD1 (5 bases). This CDR3 spans 16 amino acids. V was clipped by 2 bases and J by 0 bases, with 14 bases between them. The CDR3 DNA reads TGTGCCAGCAGTTTATTTGGGGCCAAGAGCTCCTACGAGCAGTACTTC. Translation: CASSLFGAKSSYEQYF.

This clonotype was recorded many times. V usage is TRBV5-4 and J usage is TRBJ1-2, with 10 bases lining up with TRBD1. Germline-derived CDR1 and CDR2 are SGHNT and YYREEE (reference sequence). The CDR3 extends over 15 amino acids. After removal of 4 bases from V and 1 base from J, the junction contained 4 bases not matched to a gene. CDR3 coding DNA: TGTGCCAGCAGCCTGGGACAGGGGATTAACTATGGCTACACCTTC. It is translated as CASSLGQGINYGYTF. The full variable domain, with the rest looked up from reference TRBV5-4 and TRBJ1-2, is ETGVTQSPTHLIKTRGQQVTLRCSSQSGHNTVSWYQQALGQGPQFIFQYYREEENGRGNFPPRFSGLQFPNYSSELNVNALELDDSALYLCASSLGQGINYGYTFGSGTRLTVV.

This clonotype occurred many times. This chain uses TRBV10-3 with TRBJ1-2, with D possibly TRBD1 on 5 matching bases. The CDR3 extends over 15 amino acids. CDR1 ENHRY and CDR2 SYGVKD come from the germline V gene. The V end lost 4 bases, the J end lost 3 bases, and 15 bases lay between the germline ends. CDR3 in DNA: TGTGCCATCAGTGGCAATCAGGGTACGGACTATGGCTACACCTTC. Translation gives CAISGNQGTDYGYTF.

This clonotype was found many times. The chain uses TRBV30 and TRBJ2-2; D uncertain. The CDR3 sequence is 14 residues long. Looked up from germline, CDR1 is GTSNPN and CDR2 is SVGIG (reference sequence). The V end was cut by 1 base, the J end by 4 bases, with 10 bases between. CDR3 DNA sequence: TGTGCCTGGAGTGGGGTATACTTCACCGGGGAGCTGTTTTTT. Residues: CAWSGVYFTGELFF.

This clonotype was seen at least ten times. V usage is TRBV7-2 and J usage is TRBJ2-6; TRBD1 or TRBD2 may be the D gene (6 bases each). The CDR3 covers 17 residues. The V gene's germline CDR1 is SGHTA and CDR2 FQGNSA. V lost 0 bases and J 0 bases, leaving 9 bases between the germline ends. As DNA, the CDR3 is TGTGCCAGCAGCTTAGCGCCGGGGGCCTCTGGGGCCAACGTCCTGACTTTC. Protein product: CASSLAPGASGANVLTF.

This clonotype came up a few times. The rearrangement uses TRBV5-1 and TRBJ1-5; 8 nucleotides match TRBD1. V trimming: 4 bases; J trimming: 7 bases; junction bases outside the gene matches: 7. This CDR3 is 14 amino acids long. Looked up from germline, CDR1 is SGHRS and CDR2 is YFSETQ. CDR3 coding DNA: TGCGCCAGCAGCGCATCAGGGGGCGAACAGCCCCAGCATTTT. This encodes CASSASGGEQPQHF.

This clonotype was recorded at least ten times. The CDR3 here is CASSWMGGSTDTQYF. The CDR3 region has the DNA TGTGCCAGCAGTTGGATGGGGGGGAGCACAGATACGCAGTATTTT. The rearrangement links TRBV27 to TRBJ2-3; the match to TRBD2 covers 7 bases. V dropped 4 bases and J dropped 0; count of bases not matched to a gene: 4. This CDR3 is 15 amino acids long. Germline CDR1 MNHEY, CDR2 SMNVEV (reference sequence).

This clonotype showed up many times. The rearrangement joins TRBV4-3 to TRBJ2-2; 9 bases are shared with TRBD2. V lost 8 bases, J lost 1 base, and 8 bases stayed unmatched. Germline CDR1 and CDR2: LGHNA and YSLEER. The CDR3 length is 16 residues. CDR3 coding DNA: TGCGCCAGCGGGAAACAAGCGGGGGGGAACACCGGGGAGCTGTTTTTT. This encodes CASGKQAGGNTGELFF.

This clonotype has ten or more counts. The chain carries TRBV5-5 and TRBJ2-1; tentative D call: TRBD2 (6 bases). The CDR3 runs 15 residues. V was clipped by 2 bases and J by 5 bases, with 14 bases between them. The germline gives CDR1 SGHKS, CDR2 YYEKEE (reference sequence). CDR3 residues: CASSLLAANDNEQFF. The DNA for the CDR3 is TGTGCCAGCAGCTTATTAGCGGCTAACGACAATGAGCAGTTCTTC.

This clonotype showed up many times. This sequence joins TRBV27 and TRBJ2-3; maybe TRBD1 (7 bases). There are 18 residues in the CDR3. The germline V gene has CDR1 MNHEY and CDR2 SMNVEV (reference sequence). Deletions cut 10 bases from V and 2 bases from J, with 28 bases between. The CDR3 region has the DNA TGTGCCACCTCCTTACTGTACGGAGGGACAGATCCCACAGATACGCAGTATTTT. This codes for CATSLLYGGTDPTDTQYF.

J is TRBJ2-5 and V is TRBV15; 7 positions agree with TRBD1. CDR3 length: 14 amino acids. CDR1 is LNHNV and CDR2 is YYDKDF in the germline V gene (reference sequence). V dropped 6 bases and J dropped 2; count of bases not matched to a gene: 6. The CDR3 nucleotides are TGTGCCACCAGTTCGACAGGGTATCAAGAGACCCAGTACTTC. This encodes CATSSTGYQETQYF.

This clonotype was detected ten times or more. V and J are TRBV4-1 and TRBJ2-1, with 15 bases identical to TRBD2. With V trimmed by 1 base and J by 10 bases, 8 bases remained unmatched. The CDR3 has 17 residues. Germline-derived CDR1 and CDR2 are MGHRA and YSYEKL. This chain's CDR3 is CASSQGTSGRAFSEQFF. The CDR3 DNA reads TGCGCCAGCAGCCAAGGGACTAGCGGGAGGGCCTTTTCAGAGCAGTTCTTC.

The table lists this clonotype with a few counts. This chain uses TRBV7-9 with TRBJ2-7, with 9 bases aligning to TRBD2. V shed 4 bases, J shed 1 base, and the junction held 11 bases outside the gene matches. Looked up from germline, CDR1 is SEHNR and CDR2 is FQNEAQ (reference sequence). The CDR3 length is 17 residues. Written as DNA, the CDR3 is TGTGCCAGCAGCTGGGGGGGTCTGACTAGCGGTTCCTACGAGCAGTACTTC. Residues: CASSWGGLTSGSYEQYF.

This clonotype was counted between two and nine times. The V gene is TRBV15, the J gene TRBJ2-1; TRBD1 aligns across 7 bases. The CDR3 has 13 residues. Germline V lookup: CDR1 LNHNV, CDR2 YYDKDF (reference sequence). V gave up 4 bases and J gave up 8 bases; unmatched junction bases: 5. CDR3 sequence reads: CATSTHRGDEQFF. CDR3 DNA sequence: TGTGCCACCAGCACACACAGGGGCGATGAGCAGTTCTTC.

This clonotype was found many times. V gene TRBV7-9 combines with J gene TRBJ2-3; maybe TRBD2 (5 bases). The V gene lost 6 bases and the J gene lost 2 bases, with 18 bases spanning the gap. The CDR3 extends over 16 amino acids. The germline V gene has CDR1 SEHNR and CDR2 FQNEAQ (reference sequence). CDR3 in amino acids: CASSFRTGSHTDTQYF. The CDR3 DNA sequence: TGTGCCAGCAGTTTCCGGACTGGATCACACACAGATACGCAGTATTTT.

V is TRBV5-1 and J is TRBJ2-7; no firm D call. Between the trimmed V and J ends, which lost 0 bases and 3 bases, there was a span of 7 bases. CDR1 is SGHRS, CDR2 YFSETQ, per germline. The CDR3 has 13 residues. The CDR3 DNA follows: TGCGCCAGCAGCTTGGTCCCTCTCTACGAGCAGTACTTC. This codes for CASSLVPLYEQYF.

This clonotype has only a few counts. The rearrangement joins TRBV3-1 to TRBJ2-7; 8 bases are a match to TRBD1. This CDR3 has 14 residues. Germline loops: CDR1 LGHDT, CDR2 YNNKEL (reference sequence). Germline trimming cut 4 bases from V and 0 bases from J; bases unmatched to any gene: 2. The CDR3 DNA reads TGTGCCAGCAGCCGCGGGACAGGCTCCTACGAGCAGTACTTC. It encodes CASSRGTGSYEQYF.

This clonotype was counted many times. CDR3 DNA: TGTGCCAGCAGCTTAGCTCTCGGGACTTTTTTCAATGAGCAGTTCTTC. Protein sequence: CASSLALGTFFNEQFF. The rearrangement links TRBV7-8 to TRBJ2-1; tentative D call: TRBD2 (6 bases). The CDR3 contains 16 residues. Germline lookup yields CDR1 SGHVS and CDR2 FQNEAQ. Trimming took 0 bases from V and 6 from J, leaving 15 bases between them.

In this sample, this clonotype turned up many times. The V gene is TRBV20-1, the J gene TRBJ1-1; TRBD1 aligns across 7 bases. The CDR3 runs to 12 residues. The junction had 3 bases not matched to a gene; V was cut back by 2 bases and J by 6 bases. Germline-derived CDR1 and CDR2 are DFQATT and SNEGSKA (reference sequence). CDR3: CSARKQGSEAFF. The CDR3 coding sequence is TGCAGTGCTAGAAAACAGGGGTCTGAAGCTTTCTTT.